Listed below are T cell receptor beta chains from one sample, sequenced in a study of shared clonotypes between healthy human individuals. The method was immunoSEQ multiplex PCR; TCRdb's version includes in-frame clones alone and lacks a portion of them. The data show 2 million to 2.5 million clones, with 90% to 95% seen just once and approximately 0.13% held by the top ten. The source material was naive CD4+ T cells sorted from blood. These TCRs come from a man between 18 and 35 years old in good health. Both conserved end residues are part of each CDR3. A D gene is named only where the DNA matches it firmly. Rows give clone size only sometimes, using once, few, many, or a class for an expanded clone.

V gene	clone size	D gene	J gene	CDR3 DNA	CDR3 protein
TRBV9	once	.	TRBJ1-4	TGTGCCAGCAGCGTAGGGGGCCTTAATGAAAAACTGTTTTTT	CASSVGGLNEKLFF
TRBV10-2	.	.	TRBJ1-5	TGCGCCAGCAGTGAGGCAGGGACTAGCAATCAGCCCCAGCATTTT	CASSEAGTSNQPQHF
TRBV10-3	.	.	TRBJ1-1	TGTGCCATCAGTGACTTACAGGGTTTCGCTGAAGCTTTCTTT	CAISDLQGFAEAFF
TRBV29-1	.	TRBD1	TRBJ2-7	TGCAGCGTTGAGAGAGGACAGGGTCCCTACGAGCAGTACTTC	CSVERGQGPYEQYF
TRBV30	.	TRBD1	TRBJ2-3	TGTGCCTGGAGTTCCGGGACAGGGTTGAGCACAGATACGCAGTATTTT	CAWSSGTGLSTDTQYF
TRBV7-2	.	TRBD1	TRBJ2-7	TGTGCCAGCAGCTTAGCCGGGACAGGGGGCAGGAGAGAGCAGTACTTC	CASSLAGTGGRREQYF
TRBV27	.	.	TRBJ2-2	TGTGCCAGCAGGGTGAGGGACACCGGGGAGCTGTTTTTC	CASRVRDTGELFF
TRBV11-2	.	.	TRBJ1-2	TGTGCCAGCAGCTTCCAGGACTATGGCTACACCTTC	CASSFQDYGYTF
TRBV2	.	.	TRBJ1-1	TGTGCCAGCAGTACCCCTCTAGGGACACAAACTGAAGCTTTCTTT	CASSTPLGTQTEAFF
TRBV6-5	.	.	TRBJ1-4	TGTGCCAGCAGACCCCCATTAGGCGAAAAACTGTTTTTT	CASRPPLGEKLFF
TRBV5-1	.	.	TRBJ2-2	TGCGCCAGCAGCATTACGACAGGAGTGCGAGGTCGGACCGGGGAGCTGTTTTTT	CASSITTGVRGRTGELFF
TRBV10-3	.	TRBD1	TRBJ1-6	TGTGCCATCAGTGAGCTAAGGACAGGGCGCTCACCCCTCCACTTT	CAISELRTGRSPLHF
TRBV10-3	.	.	TRBJ2-1	TGTGCCATCAGTGACCTATACAATGAGCAGTTCTTC	CAISDLYNEQFF
TRBV5-1	.	TRBD1	TRBJ1-2	TGCGCCAGCAGCTTGGAAGGACAGGCTAAATATGGCTACACCTTC	CASSLEGQAKYGYTF
TRBV18	.	.	TRBJ2-5	TGTGCCAGCTCCAACAGGGGGGGGCAAGAGACCCAGTACTTC	CASSNRGGQETQYF
TRBV19	.	.	TRBJ2-3	TGTGCCAGTAGTATAGTGGGACGCCACAGCCAGTATTTT	CASSIVGRHSQYF
TRBV5-3	.	.	TRBJ1-1	TGTGCCAGAAGCTTTTCTGAAGCTTTCTTT	CARSFSEAFF
TRBV7-4	.	.	TRBJ1-3	TGTGCCAGCAGCTCCCTCCGGAAACCTGGAAACACCATATATTTT	CASSSLRKPGNTIYF
TRBV6-1	.	.	TRBJ1-5	TGTGCCAGCAGTGAAGCGACAGTTAGCAATCAGCCCCAGCATTTT	CASSEATVSNQPQHF
TRBV4-3	.	.	TRBJ2-1	TGCGCCAGCAGCCAAGATCCGAGGAGCTCCTACAATGAGCAGTTCTTC	CASSQDPRSSYNEQFF
TRBV27	.	.	TRBJ2-7	TGTGCCAGCAGTTTTCGACCGGGACCTGGCTACGAGCAGTACTTC	CASSFRPGPGYEQYF
TRBV5-1	.	.	TRBJ2-1	TGCGCCAGCAGCCAAGCCGGGACCCTCAATGAGCAGTTCTTC	CASSQAGTLNEQFF
TRBV19	.	TRBD1	TRBJ2-4	TGTGCCAGTAAGGACAGGGGACCAACGTTACTAGCCAAAAACATTCAGTACTTC	CASKDRGPTLLAKNIQYF
TRBV6-1	.	TRBD1	TRBJ1-5	TGTGCCAGCAGTGGCCTTCGGACAGGGGGTCAGCCCCAGCATTTT	CASSGLRTGGQPQHF
TRBV30	many	TRBD1	TRBJ1-2	TGTGCCTGGCGGACAGGGAATAACTATGGCTACACCTTC	CAWRTGNNYGYTF
TRBV2	.	.	TRBJ2-2	TGTGCCAGCAGTAAAGGAGTGAACACCGGGGAGCTGTTTTTT	CASSKGVNTGELFF
TRBV18	.	.	TRBJ1-2	TGTGCCAGCTCACCTCCGTGGGGGGACTATGGCTACACCTTC	CASSPPWGDYGYTF